This record covers a single T cell receptor beta chain. The antigen is not known. These data come from a study of graft-versus-host responses after intestinal transplantation. Profiled with immunoSEQ multiplex PCR; TCRdb holds only in-frame clones, not every one. The sample yields about 81,000 clones, approximately 90% seen once. CDR1 and CDR2 (germline): ENHRY, SYGVKD. V gave up 4 bases and J gave up 7 bases; unmatched junction bases: 8. CDR3 size: 15 residues. The source material was unstimulated CD4+ T cells sorted from spleen or lymph node cells, sampled before transplant. This chain uses TRBV10-3 with TRBJ2-1, with 9 positions matching TRBD1. The source of this sequence is a human donor who was the organ donor for an intestinal transplant. CDR3 loop: CAISAAGTGWNEQFF. For the CDR3, the DNA is TGTGCCATCAGTGCCGCCGGGACAGGGTGGAATGAGCAGTTCTTC.